The clone carrying this TCR beta chain was counted a few times. This sample stems from a study of T cell changes during pregnancy in multiple sclerosis. CDR3 length equals 16 residues. In germline, CDR1 is SEHNR, CDR2 FQNEAQ (reference sequence). Deletions cut 7 bases from V and 1 base from J, with 19 bases between. The method was immunoSEQ multiplex PCR; TCRdb's version includes in-frame clones alone and lacks a portion of them. The sample lists roughly 100,000 clones; 90% to 95% were seen once. The clonotype originates from a female donor with multiple sclerosis, enrolled in a pregnancy study. The chain combines TRBV7-9 with TRBJ1-2; D is unresolved. Sample: peripheral blood, taken after pregnancy. In nucleotides, the CDR3 is TGTGCCAGCAACTCCCTGGGTTCTTGGAGTAACTATGGCTACACCTTC. Protein sequence: CASNSLGSWSNYGYTF.